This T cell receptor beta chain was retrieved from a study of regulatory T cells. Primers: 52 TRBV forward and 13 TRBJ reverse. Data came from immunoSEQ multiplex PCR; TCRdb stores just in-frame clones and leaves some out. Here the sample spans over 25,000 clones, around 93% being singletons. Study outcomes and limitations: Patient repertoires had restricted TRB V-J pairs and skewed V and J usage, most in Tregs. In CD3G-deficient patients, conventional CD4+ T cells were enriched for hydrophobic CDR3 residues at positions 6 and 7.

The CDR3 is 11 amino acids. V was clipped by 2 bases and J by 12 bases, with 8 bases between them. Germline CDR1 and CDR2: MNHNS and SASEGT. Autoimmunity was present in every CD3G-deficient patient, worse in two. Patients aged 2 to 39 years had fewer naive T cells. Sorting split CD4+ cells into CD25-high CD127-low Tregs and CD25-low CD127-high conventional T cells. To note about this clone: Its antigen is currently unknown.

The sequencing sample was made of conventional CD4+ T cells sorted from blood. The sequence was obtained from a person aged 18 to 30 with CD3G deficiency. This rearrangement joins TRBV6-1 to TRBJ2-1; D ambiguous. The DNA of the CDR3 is TGTGCCAGCAGTGAATACTACCGGCAGTTCTTC. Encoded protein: CASSEYYRQFF.